A single sample gave rise to the 20 T cell receptor beta chains below, sequenced in a study of CD8 T cells in Susac syndrome. About 0.45 to 1 ug RNA was reverse transcribed with random hexamers. TCRdb reanalysed the immunoSEQ multiplex PCR reads using MiXCR and keeps one entry per CDR3 protein. In the table there are 180,000 or so distinct CDR3 sequences, about 95% of which are singletons. The sample taken for sequencing was CD4+ T cells from PBMCs. All receptors come from a human donor in good health.

The V and J genes are TRBV9 and TRBJ2-1; D ambiguous. CDR1 is SGDLS and CDR2 is YYNGEE in the germline V gene. The CDR3 totals 14 residues. V gave up 0 bases and J gave up 4 bases, with 8 bases separating them. As DNA, the CDR3 is TGTGCCAGCAGCGTAGGTTCTACGTACAATGAGCAGTTCTTC. It specifies CASSVGSTYNEQFF.

The chain carries TRBV20-1 and TRBJ2-7; the match to TRBD1 covers 10 bases. V lost 4 bases and J lost 5; bases outside the gene matches: 8. Looked up from germline, CDR1 is DFQATT and CDR2 is SNEGSKA (reference sequence). The CDR3 spans 14 residues. The DNA for the CDR3 is TGCAGTGCTACCCGGGGACAGGGGTATGACGAGCAGTACTTC. Translated, it gives CSATRGQGYDEQYF.

The chain has TRBV12-3 or TRBV12-4 and TRBJ2-1; unclear D gene. V gave up 6 bases and J gave up 5 bases, with 20 bases separating them. The CDR3 contains 16 residues. The CDR3 here is CASSRILHKWDNEQFF. CDR3 nucleotides: TGTGCCAGCAGCCGCATACTCCACAAATGGGACAATGAGCAGTTCTTC.

V gene TRBV27 combines with J gene TRBJ1-1, with 8 bases that match TRBD1. Germline values: CDR1 MNHEY, CDR2 SMNVEV (reference sequence). Unmatched junction bases numbered 10, after V lost 8 bases and J lost 5 bases. This CDR3 spans 14 amino acids. Here the CDR3 reads CASAPRQGWTEAFF. Here the CDR3 DNA reads TGTGCCAGCGCCCCGAGACAGGGGTGGACTGAAGCTTTCTTT.

This clonotype appeared once. V is TRBV7-2 and J is TRBJ2-7; 9 nucleotides match TRBD2. V was clipped by 1 base and J by 5 bases; unmatched bases: 9. The CDR3 runs 16 residues. Germline CDR1 SGHTA, CDR2 FQGNSA. CDR3 in DNA: TGTGCCAGCAGCTTAGACTTAGGGACTAGCCCGCACGAGCAGTACTTC. Its protein is CASSLDLGTSPHEQYF.

The chain joins TRBV3-1 to TRBJ2-1, with no clear D. The CDR3 loop spans 14 amino acids. The ends were cut back, 8 bases at V and 0 bases at J, with 11 bases in the middle. Germline V lookup: CDR1 LGHDT, CDR2 YNNKEL (reference sequence). The CDR3, as DNA: TGTGCCAGCTCTAGGGTTTACTCCTACAATGAGCAGTTCTTC. Amino acids: CASSRVYSYNEQFF.

The chain has TRBV20-1 and TRBJ1-3; no reliable D call. This CDR3 has 15 amino acids. Germline V gene lookup returns CDR1 DFQATT and CDR2 SNEGSKA (reference sequence). V was trimmed by 0 bases and J by 4 bases, leaving 13 bases between them. The CDR3 region is CSARDARASGNTIYF. The CDR3 DNA follows: TGCAGTGCTAGAGATGCGCGGGCTTCGGGAAACACCATATATTTT.

This clonotype was seen once. The rearrangement uses TRBV24-1 and TRBJ2-4; D is possibly TRBD1 (6 bases). The CDR3 spans 13 residues. The germline V gene encodes CDR1 KGHDR and CDR2 SFDVKD. The germline V and J ends were trimmed by 4 bases and 6 bases, with 9 bases remaining between them. The CDR3 loop is CATSDQDRNIQYF. CDR3 sequence (DNA): TGTGCCACCAGTGACCAGGACAGAAACATTCAGTACTTC.

The CDR3 nucleotides are TGTGCCACCAGTGATCAGACTAGCGGGAGAACTGAGCAGTTCTTC. It encodes CATSDQTSGRTEQFF. The rearrangement links TRBV24-1 to TRBJ2-1, with 12 bases identical to TRBD2. This CDR3 is 15 amino acids long. Germline assignment: CDR1 KGHDR and CDR2 SFDVKD. With 3 bases clipped from V and 9 bases from J, the junction kept 5 bases outside the gene matches.

The DNA of the CDR3 is TGTGCCAGCAGTTCGATAGGGCAACTTGAAGCTTTCTTT. Its protein is CASSSIGQLEAFF. The chain carries TRBV3-1 and TRBJ1-1; D gene unclear. CDR1 is LGHDT and CDR2 is YNNKEL in the germline V gene (reference sequence). V lost 6 bases to trimming and J lost 7 bases, with 15 bases between them. There are 13 residues in the CDR3.

The chain links TRBV13 to TRBJ2-1; D not resolved. This CDR3 comprises 16 residues. Germline CDR1 and CDR2: PRHDT and FYEKMQ (reference sequence). The V end lost 0 bases, the J end lost 5 bases, and 14 bases lay between the germline ends. CDR3 coding DNA: TGTGCCAGCAGCTTAGGTAGTCTAGTCCAAAACAATGAGCAGTTCTTC. Its protein product is CASSLGSLVQNNEQFF. Complete variable domain (other parts from reference TRBV13 and TRBJ2-1): AAGVIQSPRHLIKEKRETATLKCYPIPRHDTVYWYQQGPGQDPQFLISFYEKMQSDKGSIPDRFSAQQFSDYHSELNMSSLELGDSALYFCASSLGSLVQNNEQFFGPGTRLTVL.

The chain recombines TRBV29-1 with TRBJ1-5, with 9 positions matching TRBD1. CDR1 SQVTM and CDR2 ANQGSEA come from the germline V gene. J lost 5 bases, V lost 5 bases, and 4 bases had no gene match. The CDR3 has 13 residues. CDR3 protein: CSVSQGAHQPQHF. For the CDR3, the DNA is TGCAGCGTTTCACAGGGGGCACATCAGCCCCAGCATTTT.

The chain is built from TRBV4-1 and TRBJ2-5; 8 nucleotides line up with TRBD2. Germline values: CDR1 MGHRA, CDR2 YSYEKL. The CDR3 runs 16 residues. Germline trimming cut 1 base from V and 2 bases from J; bases unmatched to any gene: 6. The CDR3 region is CASSQAGLAGQETQYF. As DNA, the CDR3 is TGCGCCAGCAGCCAAGCAGGATTAGCGGGACAAGAGACCCAGTACTTC.

This sequence joins TRBV20-1 and TRBJ1-2; a possible D gene is TRBD1 (6 bases). Germline CDR1 and CDR2: DFQATT and SNEGSKA (reference sequence). The CDR3 sequence is 12 residues long. V was cut by 6 bases and J by 1 base, with 9 bases left in between. CDR3 loop: CSAQGINYGYTF. CDR3 coding DNA: TGCAGTGCCCAGGGGATTAACTATGGCTACACCTTC.

This clonotype came up once. The chain is built from TRBV30 and TRBJ2-3; D unresolved. This CDR3 is 13 amino acids long. V was pared by 0 bases and J by 7 bases, with 11 bases between. CDR1 GTSNPN and CDR2 SVGIG come from the germline V gene (reference sequence). This CDR3 is CAWSVPPSHTQYF. The CDR3, as DNA: TGTGCCTGGAGTGTACCCCCGTCCCATACGCAGTATTTT.

This rearrangement joins TRBV28 to TRBJ2-5; TRBD1 is a possible D gene (6 bases). Looked up from germline, CDR1 is MDHEN and CDR2 is SYDVKM. V shed 2 bases and J shed 4 bases, with 11 bases lying between them. The CDR3 length is 14 residues. The chain's CDR3 is CASSLPGQLETQYF. The DNA of the CDR3 is TGTGCCAGCAGTTTACCCGGACAGTTAGAGACCCAGTACTTC.

This chain connects TRBV27 to TRBJ1-2; D is perhaps TRBD1 (5 bases). CDR3 length: 12 residues. V was shortened by 4 bases and J by 4 bases, with 7 bases between the two germline ends. Germline lookup yields CDR1 MNHEY and CDR2 SMNVEV (reference sequence). CDR3 bases: TGTGCCAGCAGTTCAGGGTCCTATGGCTACACCTTC. Its translation is CASSSGSYGYTF.

The rearrangement uses TRBV30 and TRBJ2-1, with D perhaps TRBD2 (5 bases). CDR3 length: 15 amino acids. Per the germline V gene, CDR1 is GTSNPN and CDR2 is SVGIG (reference sequence). Trimming left V 0 bases short and J 10 bases short, with 19 bases between. The DNA of the CDR3 is TGTGCCTGGAGTGTACGCGGAATTTTCGGGAAAGAGCAGTTCTTC. It encodes CAWSVRGIFGKEQFF.

This rearrangement joins TRBV7-9 to TRBJ2-5; D might be TRBD1 (5 bases). The length of the CDR3 is 14 residues. Germline assignment: CDR1 SEHNR and CDR2 FQNEAQ (reference sequence). V lost 5 bases, J lost 2 bases, and 12 bases lay in between. The chain's CDR3 is CASSTQTDQETQYF. In DNA, the CDR3 is TGTGCCAGCAGCACCCAGACAGATCAAGAGACCCAGTACTTC.

The V and J genes are TRBV27 and TRBJ2-1; D ambiguous. CDR1 MNHEY and CDR2 SMNVEV come from the germline V gene (reference sequence). CDR3 length: 14 residues. Trimming pared 3 bases from V and 4 bases from J, leaving 10 bases between. The CDR3 loop reads CASSLMAYYNEQFF. The DNA of the CDR3 is TGTGCCAGCAGTTTGATGGCGTATTACAATGAGCAGTTCTTC.